The 5 T cell receptor beta chains presented below share a single source sample, sequenced in a study of OX40 agonist ivuxolimab in advanced cancers. Here immunoSEQ multiplex PCR was the method, and the copy in TCRdb shows in-frame clones only, minus some. This sample has over 70,000 clones, with 65% to 90% found just once. This specimen was CD4+ or CD8+ T cells sorted from blood, taken in a trial of the OX40 agonist ivuxolimab. The receptors here all came from an adult with an advanced solid tumor such as melanoma, head and neck, liver or kidney cancer.

This clone has a single count. The chain combines TRBV30 with TRBJ1-1, with D hard to call. V lost 3 bases and J lost 3, with 20 bases in between. This CDR3 spans 16 amino acids. CDR1 and CDR2 from the germline V gene are GTSNPN and SVGIG (reference sequence). The CDR3 spells CAWRSPYGEVDTEAFF. The CDR3 DNA sequence: TGTGCCTGGAGGAGCCCCTACGGTGAAGTGGACACTGAAGCTTTCTTT.

The genes are TRBV7-3 and TRBJ2-5; maybe TRBD1 (6 bases). This CDR3 has 14 amino acids. Germline-derived CDR1 and CDR2 are SGHTA and FQGTGA. Deletions cut 2 bases from V and 9 bases from J, with 16 bases between. In nucleotides, the CDR3 is TGTGCCAGCAGCTTATCAGGGGCTGGGACGGCCCAGTACTTC. Encoded protein: CASSLSGAGTAQYF.

The chain couples TRBV5-1 to TRBJ1-1, with D perhaps TRBD1 (6 bases). V lost 0 bases, J lost 0 bases, and 9 bases lay in between. The CDR3 runs 15 residues. Germline-derived CDR1 and CDR2 are SGHRS and YFSETQ. The CDR3 DNA reads TGCGCCAGCAGCTTGGGCGGACAGTTGAACACTGAAGCTTTCTTT. It yields the protein CASSLGGQLNTEAFF.

The rearrangement joins TRBV28 to TRBJ1-5; unclear D gene. V was clipped by 2 bases and J by 6 bases, with 14 bases between them. Germline lookup yields CDR1 MDHEN and CDR2 SYDVKM. CDR3 length: 15 residues. The CDR3 bases are TGTGCCAGCAGTTTAGCTTTGAGAGTAAGTCAGCCCCAGCATTTT. It codes for CASSLALRVSQPQHF.

This chain uses TRBV28 with TRBJ2-7, with a tentative D call TRBD2 (7 bases). V lost 2 bases to trimming and J lost 4 bases, with 15 bases between them. The CDR3 length is 15 residues. Looked up from germline, CDR1 is MDHEN and CDR2 is SYDVKM. The CDR3 DNA reads as TGTGCCAGCAGTTTAGCGAGGGGGGGGAGGTACGAGCAGTACTTC. Its translation is CASSLARGGRYEQYF.